The rows below give T cell receptor beta chains drawn from one sample of a study of glioma-infiltrating T cells after dendritic cell vaccination. The data were produced by immunoSEQ multiplex PCR, yet TCRdb's version contains in-frame clones alone and is incomplete. The data contain about 82,000 clones, roughly 89% of them seen just once; the ten biggest clones take up roughly 3.2%. The sample consisted of blood, taken before dendritic cell vaccination. These receptors all come from a human donor with glioblastoma. The CDR3 runs from the conserved cysteine through the conserved F or W. The D gene is left open where the match is weak. Part of the rows lack a size; the others show once, few, many or a class for expanded clones.

CDR3aa | CDR3nt | j_gene | abundance | d_gene | v_gene
CASSQRENRDRGEKLFF | TGCGCCAGCAGCCAAAGGGAAAATCGGGACAGGGGAGAAAAACTGTTTTTT | TRBJ1-4 | - | TRBD1 | TRBV4-1
CASSLGTANYGYTF | TGTGCCAGCAGTTTAGGGACAGCGAACTATGGCTACACCTTC | TRBJ1-2 | - | TRBD1 | TRBV28
CASSYVGGDTGELFF | TGTGCCAGCAGTTACGTAGGGGGTGACACCGGGGAGCTGTTTTTT | TRBJ2-2 | - | - | TRBV6-5
CARDREPYNEQFF | TGTGCCCGAGACAGGGAACCCTACAATGAGCAGTTCTTC | TRBJ2-1 | - | TRBD1 | TRBV30
CASSSPGGESYGYTF | TGTGCCAGCAGCTCCCCCGGGGGGGAAAGCTATGGCTACACCTTC | TRBJ1-2 | - | - | TRBV6-6
CASHYQGLSGELFF | TGTGCCAGCCATTATCAGGGTTTATCCGGGGAGCTGTTTTTT | TRBJ2-2 | - | - | TRBV6-9
CASSLEVSRAYEQYF | TGTGCCAGCAGCTTAGAAGTCTCGCGAGCCTACGAGCAGTACTTC | TRBJ2-7 | - | - | TRBV7-2
CSVEDGRKGTEAFF | TGCAGCGTTGAAGACGGGAGAAAGGGGACTGAAGCTTTCTTT | TRBJ1-1 | - | - | TRBV29-1
CASSQDRNNEQFF | TGTGCTAGCAGCCAGGACAGGAACAATGAGCAGTTCTTC | TRBJ2-1 | - | TRBD1 | TRBV7-7
CASSLTSGSETQYF | TGCGCCAGCAGCCTCACTAGCGGGAGTGAGACCCAGTACTTC | TRBJ2-5 | - | TRBD2 | TRBV5-1
CASSMRINQPQHF | TGTGCCAGTAGTATGCGGATCAATCAGCCCCAGCATTTT | TRBJ1-5 | few | - | TRBV19
CASRGEQGSGELFF | TGTGCCAGCAGGGGAGAACAGGGTTCCGGGGAGCTGTTTTTT | TRBJ2-2 | - | - | TRBV6-1
CASSLRQGSLNTEAFF | TGCGCCAGCAGCTTGAGGCAGGGCAGCTTGAACACTGAAGCTTTCTTT | TRBJ1-1 | - | - | TRBV5-1
CASSELGQNTGELFF | TGTGCCAGCAGTGAATTGGGACAGAACACCGGGGAGCTGTTTTTT | TRBJ2-2 | few | - | TRBV2
CASGGAETQYF | TGTGCCAGCGGGGGGGCAGAGACCCAGTACTTC | TRBJ2-5 | - | - | TRBV11-2
CAWTGLDYEQYF | TGTGCCTGGACGGGACTAGATTACGAGCAGTACTTC | TRBJ2-7 | - | TRBD2 | TRBV30
CASRRGGTEAFF | TGCGCCAGCCGGCGGGGAGGCACTGAAGCTTTCTTT | TRBJ1-1 | - | - | TRBV5-1
CASSTSGDTEAFF | - | TRBJ1-1 | - | - | TRBV2
CASSNSENSYEQYF | TGCGCCAGCAGCAACAGTGAGAACTCCTACGAGCAGTACTTC | TRBJ2-7 | - | - | TRBV10-2
CASSPGVGTTQETQYF | TGTGCTAGCAGCCCGGGAGTAGGGACCACCCAAGAGACCCAGTACTTC | TRBJ2-5 | - | - | TRBV7-7
CAIREDRRNTIYF | TGTGCCATCAGGGAGGACAGAAGAAACACCATATATTTT | TRBJ1-3 | - | - | TRBV10-3
CASSLAYRDTKRTNEKLFF | TGTGCCAGCAGCTTAGCCTACCGGGACACAAAAAGGACTAATGAAAAACTGTTTTTT | TRBJ1-4 | - | - | TRBV7-8
CASSLDRGMNTEAFF | TGTGCCAGCAGCTTAGACCGCGGAATGAACACTGAAGCTTTCTTT | TRBJ1-1 | - | - | TRBV11-2
CASSNSGRDTDRFYEQYF | TGTGCCAGCAGCAATTCTGGTAGGGACACGGATCGATTCTACGAGCAGTACTTC | TRBJ2-7 | - | - | TRBV21-1
CASSPQGQGVTEAFF | TGCGCCAGCAGCCCGCAGGGACAGGGGGTCACTGAAGCTTTCTTT | TRBJ1-1 | - | TRBD1 | TRBV5-1
CASTFGGRWISGNTIYF | TGTGCCAGTACATTTGGAGGACGATGGATCTCTGGAAACACCATATATTTT | TRBJ1-3 | - | - | TRBV19
CASSSTGTGVYNEQFF | TGCGCCAGCAGCTCCACCGGGACAGGGGTTTACAATGAGCAGTTCTTC | TRBJ2-1 | - | TRBD1 | TRBV5-1
CASSQQGLGEKLFF | TGTGCCAGCAGTCAACAGGGCTTGGGTGAAAAACTGTTTTTT | TRBJ1-4 | - | - | TRBV9